Here is one TCR beta chain with its context. This sample was taken from a study of T cell changes during pregnancy in multiple sclerosis. With 7 bases clipped from V and 0 bases from J, the junction kept 8 bases outside the gene matches. Looked up from germline, CDR1 is SQVTM and CDR2 is ANQGSEA. The CDR3 has 16 amino acids. Data came from immunoSEQ multiplex PCR; TCRdb stores just in-frame clones and leaves some out. The sample yields tens of thousands of clones, roughly 87% seen once. The chain couples TRBV29-1 to TRBJ1-5, with 11 bases aligning to TRBD1. The receptor's source is a female donor with multiple sclerosis, enrolled in a pregnancy study. The sample in question was peripheral blood, obtained in the first trimester of pregnancy. The CDR3, as DNA: TGCAGCGCCCCCAAGGACAGGGGGCTTAGCAATCAGCCCCAGCATTTT. As protein: CSAPKDRGLSNQPQHF.